The subject of this entry is one T cell receptor (beta chain). The sample is drawn from a study of blood T cell repertoires in COVID-19. Looking at the study overall: Samples representing acute and convalescent COVID-19 were sourced from the United States, Italy and Spain. T cells, B-cell-depleted T cells, or PBMCs supplied cDNA or gDNA.

The V and J ends lost 2 bases and 14 bases, in that order; junction bases with no gene match: 15. The CDR3 extends over 16 amino acids. Looked up from germline, CDR1 is MNHEY and CDR2 is SVGAGI. Original processing notes: Researchers report that nucleated cell counts were estimated from reference gene primer amplification. Some clones are missing from TCRdb's copy, which holds only in-frame ones; the method was immunoSEQ multiplex PCR. D and trimming come from the DNA, and the V and J calls and clone size come from that table. The sample has 97,000 or so clones; more than 85% are singletons. V usage is TRBV6-5 and J usage is TRBJ1-6; 7 bases align to TRBD1. The sequence derives from a man aged 18 to 35 with acute or convalescent COVID-19. The specimen sequenced was peripheral blood. The CDR3, as DNA: TGTGCCAGCAGTTACAATACAGGGGCCTCGAGATGGGCCCTCCACTTT. Translation: CASSYNTGASRWALHF.